This T cell receptor beta chain was retrieved from a study of patients and donors after allogeneic stem cell transplantation. This clonotype appeared a few times. TCRdb recomputed calls from the RT-PCR reads with MiXCR, one row per CDR3 protein. In the table there are 80,000 to 90,000 distinct CDR3 sequences, 48% of which are singletons. This CDR3 is built from 13 residues. V dropped 5 bases and J dropped 1 base, with 8 bases sitting between them. This clonotype was sampled from a human donor who was either an allogeneic HSCT recipient or a stem cell or donor lymphocyte infusion donor (not recorded which). It is not recorded whose cells these are; they may come from a transplant donor. Material for sequencing was blood, either unsorted or a sorted T cell fraction (not recorded which). V usage is TRBV12-3 or TRBV12-4 and J usage is TRBJ1-1; D not resolved. The CDR3 nucleotides read TGTGCCAGCAGTCCCTTACGGAACACTGAAGCTTTCTTT. This gives the protein CASSPLRNTEAFF.